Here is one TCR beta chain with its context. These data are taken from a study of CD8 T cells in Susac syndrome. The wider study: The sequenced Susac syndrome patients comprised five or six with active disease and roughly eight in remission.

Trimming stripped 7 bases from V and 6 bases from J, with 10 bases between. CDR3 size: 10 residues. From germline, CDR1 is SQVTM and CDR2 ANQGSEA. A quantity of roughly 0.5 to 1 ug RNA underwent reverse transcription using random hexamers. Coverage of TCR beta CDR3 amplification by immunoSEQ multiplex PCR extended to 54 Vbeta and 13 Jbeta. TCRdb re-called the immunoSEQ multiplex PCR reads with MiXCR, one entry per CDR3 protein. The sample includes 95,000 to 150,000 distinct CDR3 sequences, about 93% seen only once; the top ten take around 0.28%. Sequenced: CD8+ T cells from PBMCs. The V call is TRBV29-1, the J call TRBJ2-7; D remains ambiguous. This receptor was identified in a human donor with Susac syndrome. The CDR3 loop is CSALWGEQYF. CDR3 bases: TGCAGCGCCCTGTGGGGCGAGCAGTACTTC.